This T cell receptor (beta chain) was observed in a study of T-cell memory formation after mild COVID-19. Across the study: For the most part, TCR clusters were specific to one donor.

The study, taken as a whole, reports: The pre-infection memory compartment contained some responding clones, suggesting cross-reactive memory joined. Shrinking CD4+ clones were chiefly CM and EM; CD8+ ones were chiefly EMRA.

Only a few counts were recorded for this clonotype. The antigen is not known. The germline gives CDR1 SGHKS, CDR2 YYEKEE (reference sequence). Trimming took 5 bases from V and 2 from J, leaving 17 bases between them. This CDR3 is built from 16 residues. TCR alpha and TCR beta cDNA libraries carrying sample barcodes and UMIs were produced by 5'RACE using constant-segment primers. TCRdb itself ran the 5' RACE reads through MiXCR, one entry per CDR3 protein. The table includes about 39,000 distinct CDR3 sequences, about 6.1% detected once. The chain recombines TRBV5-5 with TRBJ1-3; D perhaps matches TRBD1 (5 bases). The receptor was derived from an adult who had mild COVID-19 (a few samples of this study predate the infection). Cell type and time point are not known. Sequencing was done on a sample of PBMCs or a T cell subset sorted from them (not recorded which). CDR3 region: CASSLRAPGPGNTIYF. The DNA for the CDR3 is TGTGCCAGCAGTCTCCGGGCACCGGGGCCTGGAAACACCATATATTTT.